One and the same sample provided the 18 T cell receptor beta chains below, sequenced in a study of blood T cell repertoires in COVID-19. Libraries were prepared by immunoSEQ multiplex PCR; TCRdb keeps only in-frame clonotypes and omits some of them. Of 130,000 or so clones in the sample, approximately 88% are singletons; the top ten hold about 2%. Specimen: peripheral blood. These receptors originate from a man aged 70-80 years with active COVID-19.

This sequence joins TRBV19 and TRBJ2-2; a weak D match, TRBD1 (7 bases). CDR3 size: 16 residues. The ends were cut back, 4 bases at V and 4 bases at J, with 16 bases in the middle. Germline CDR1 reads LNHDA; CDR2 reads SQIVND (reference sequence). The CDR3 nucleotides are TGTGCCAGTAGTAGGGACTTGACAGGGCGCACCGGGGAGCTGTTTTTT. Translated, it gives CASSRDLTGRTGELFF.

This chain connects TRBV5-1 to TRBJ2-1, with a possible D match to TRBD2 (5 bases). The V end was cut by 5 bases, the J end by 2 bases, with 14 bases between. This CDR3 has 15 amino acids. The germline CDR1 and CDR2 sequences are SGHRS and YFSETQ. The DNA of the CDR3 is TGCGCCAGCAGTGGACTGGCGGTTACCTACAATGAGCAGTTCTTC. Protein sequence: CASSGLAVTYNEQFF.

The CDR3 DNA follows: TGTGCCAGCAGTCCAGCGGGAGTCAAAAATGAGCAGTTCTTC. This encodes CASSPAGVKNEQFF. The chain has TRBV27 and TRBJ2-1; 8 nucleotides match TRBD2. Germline CDR1 and CDR2: MNHEY and SMNVEV (reference sequence). The V gene end was trimmed by 5 bases and the J gene end by 7 bases; junction bases not matched to a gene: 7. CDR3 length: 14 residues.

The table lists this clone with a few counts. V is TRBV11-2 and J is TRBJ2-1; 7 nucleotides line up with TRBD1. The CDR3 runs 16 residues. Germline loops: CDR1 SGHAT, CDR2 FQNNGV. V lost 0 bases to trimming and J lost 6 bases; unmatched junction nucleotides: 8. The CDR3 DNA sequence: TGTGCCAGCAGCTTAGATCCGACAGGGAAGACCAATGAGCAGTTCTTC. Protein: CASSLDPTGKTNEQFF.

Only a few counts were recorded for this clone. This chain joins TRBV7-9 and TRBJ2-5, with D perhaps matching TRBD2 (6 bases). This CDR3 has 14 residues. Germline CDR1 and CDR2: SEHNR and FQNEAQ (reference sequence). The V end lost 8 bases, the J end lost 7 bases, and 20 bases lay between the germline ends. The CDR3 sequence is CASSPSGERGTQYF. The CDR3 DNA reads as TGTGCCAGCTCACCGTCGGGGGAGAGGGGGACCCAGTACTTC.

The chain links TRBV7-9 to TRBJ2-6, with 8 bases fitting TRBD1. Germline trimming cut 0 bases from V and 13 bases from J; bases unmatched to any gene: 8. Germline assignment: CDR1 SEHNR and CDR2 FQNEAQ (reference sequence). The CDR3 is 15 residues long. This chain's CDR3 is CASSLAGTGLRVLTF. CDR3 in DNA: TGTGCCAGCAGCTTAGCCGGGACAGGCCTTCGGGTCCTGACTTTC.

The gene calls are TRBV5-1 and TRBJ2-5; 11 positions agree with TRBD2. Germline CDR1 SGHRS, CDR2 YFSETQ. The CDR3 consists of 17 residues. The V gene end was trimmed by 0 bases and the J gene end by 1 base; junction bases not matched to a gene: 5. The CDR3 protein is CASSLAPGLAAQETQYF. In DNA form, the CDR3 reads TGCGCCAGCAGCTTGGCCCCGGGACTAGCGGCCCAAGAGACCCAGTACTTC. The variable domain in full, with the rest retrieved from reference TRBV5-1 and TRBJ2-5, is KAGVTQTPRYLIKTRGQQVTLSCSPISGHRSVSWYQQTPGQGLQFLFEYFSETQRNKGNFPGRFSGRQFSNSRSEMNVSTLELGDSALYLCASSLAPGLAAQETQYFGPGTRLLVL.

The CDR3 spells CASSLGAGDTQYF. CDR3 coding DNA: TGTGCCAGCAGCCTGGGGGCGGGAGATACGCAGTATTTT. The chain is built from TRBV7-2 and TRBJ2-3, with D possibly matching TRBD1 (6 bases). There are 13 residues in the CDR3. V lost 5 bases and J 5 bases, leaving 11 bases between the germline ends. Germline V gene sequence: CDR1 SGHTA, CDR2 FQGNSA. Variable domain in full (rest from reference TRBV7-2 and TRBJ2-3): GAGVSQSPSNKVTEKGKDVELRCDPISGHTALYWYRQSLGQGLEFLIYFQGNSAPDKSGLPSDRFSAERTGGSVSTLTIQRTQQEDSAVYLCASSLGAGDTQYFGPGTRLTVL.

This rearrangement joins TRBV7-2 to TRBJ1-2, with D unclear. This CDR3 region has 15 residues. V gave up 3 bases and J gave up 0 bases, with 11 bases separating them. CDR1 is SGHTA and CDR2 is FQGNSA in the germline V gene. The CDR3 sequence: CASSFNGNANYGYTF. DNA of the CDR3: TGTGCCAGCAGCTTTAACGGGAACGCTAACTATGGCTACACCTTC.

J is TRBJ2-1 and V is TRBV18, with 9 bases lining up with TRBD2. This CDR3 spans 14 amino acids. Germline V gene sequence: CDR1 KGHSH, CDR2 LQKENI. The J segment lost 2 bases and the V segment lost 6 bases, leaving 2 bases of the junction unmatched. The CDR3 nucleotides are TGTGCCAGCTCGTCTAGCGGGACCTACAATGAGCAGTTCTTC. This gives the protein CASSSSGTYNEQFF.

Details on this clone: Different DNA sequences within this sample yield the same CDR3. The V gene is TRBV6-4, the J gene TRBJ2-1; 11 bases are a match to TRBD2. CDR1 MRHNA and CDR2 SNTAGT come from the germline V gene. V lost 0 bases to trimming and J lost 7 bases; unmatched junction nucleotides: 2. The CDR3 runs 15 residues. In DNA, the CDR3 is TGTGCCAGCAGTGACTCCACTAGCGGGAGTAATGAGCAGTTCTTC. This encodes CASSDSTSGSNEQFF.

The J gene is TRBJ1-6, the V gene TRBV6-5; tentatively, D is TRBD1 (5 bases). The CDR3 is 14 amino acids. The V gene's germline CDR1 is MNHEY and CDR2 SVGAGI. V lost 6 bases and J 4 bases, leaving 10 bases between the germline ends. The CDR3 reads CASSPRQYNSPLHF. The CDR3, as DNA: TGTGCCAGCAGCCCACGACAGTATAATTCACCCCTCCACTTT.

The CDR3 DNA reads as TGCGCCAGCAGCTTTTCTGGAGACTATGGCTACACCTTC. Its protein product is CASSFSGDYGYTF. The chain carries TRBV5-1 and TRBJ1-2; unclear D gene. The CDR3 loop spans 13 amino acids. The germline V gene has CDR1 SGHRS and CDR2 YFSETQ. The V and J ends lost 2 bases and 3 bases respectively, with 8 bases between them.

The gene calls are TRBV5-1 and TRBJ1-3; 7 bases fit TRBD1. V was pared by 0 bases and J by 1 base, with 1 base of the junction left unmatched. Germline CDR1 reads SGHRS; CDR2 reads YFSETQ. This CDR3 has 15 amino acids. CDR3 sequence reads: CASSLETGSGNTIYF. The CDR3 DNA reads TGCGCCAGCAGCTTGGAGACAGGGTCTGGAAACACCATATATTTT.

V is TRBV7-2 and J is TRBJ2-5; D unclear. Germline assignment: CDR1 SGHTA and CDR2 FQGNSA. V was trimmed by 1 base and J by 7 bases, leaving 10 bases between them. This CDR3 spans 13 amino acids. CDR3 residues: CASSLGFPGTQYF. In DNA form, the CDR3 reads TGTGCCAGCAGCTTAGGGTTCCCAGGGACCCAGTACTTC.

The rearrangement joins TRBV6-6 to TRBJ1-3, with D perhaps TRBD1 (6 bases). The CDR3 is made up of 14 amino acids. Germline V gives CDR1 MNHNY, CDR2 SVGAGI (reference sequence). The V gene lost 4 bases and the J gene lost 0 bases, with 7 bases spanning the gap. The CDR3: CASSLQGSGNTIYF. The CDR3 DNA reads as TGTGCCAGCAGTTTACAGGGCTCTGGAAACACCATATATTTT.

This clone was recorded once. The rearrangement joins TRBV5-1 to TRBJ2-6, with unresolved D. Deletions cut 5 bases from V and 4 bases from J, with 13 bases between. Germline values: CDR1 SGHRS, CDR2 YFSETQ. The CDR3 consists of 15 residues. CDR3 sequence: CASRMTTAGANVLTF. DNA for the CDR3: TGCGCCAGCAGAATGACCACAGCCGGGGCCAACGTCCTGACTTTC.

The gene calls are TRBV19 and TRBJ2-3; 8 positions match TRBD2. Germline values: CDR1 LNHDA, CDR2 SQIVND (reference sequence). This CDR3 has 15 residues. The ends lost 7 bases at V and 4 bases at J; junction bases unmatched: 10. The CDR3 reads CASKAGLGAPDTQYF. CDR3 sequence (DNA): TGTGCCAGTAAGGCGGGACTAGGTGCCCCAGATACGCAGTATTTT.